One and the same sample provided the 28 T cell receptor beta chains below, sequenced in a study of shared clonotypes between healthy human individuals. Sequenced by immunoSEQ multiplex PCR; TCRdb stores in-frame clones only, minus some. The sample records about 2.3 million clones, around 92% being singletons. Sequencing was carried out using naive CD4+ T cells from PBMCs. The subset here: CD45RA+ positively selected. Receptors were obtained from a man aged 18 to 30 in good health. Some clones in this sample may be carry-over from other donors' samples.

Comment on this clone: The sample has other DNA sequences that encode this CDR3 too. V is TRBV5-5 and J is TRBJ1-5; TRBD1 might be the D (6 bases). The V end was cut by 4 bases, the J end by 4 bases, with 9 bases between. This CDR3 contains 13 residues. Per the germline V gene, CDR1 is SGHKS and CDR2 is YYEKEE (reference sequence). The CDR3 spells CASSPQGNQPQHF. In DNA form, the CDR3 reads TGTGCCAGCAGCCCACAGGGAAATCAGCCCCAGCATTTT. The variable domain in full, completed from reference TRBV5-5 and TRBJ1-5, reads DAGVTQSPTHLIKTRGQQVTLRCSPISGHKSVSWYQQVLGQGPQFIFQYYEKEERGRGNFPDRFSARQFPNYSSELNVNALLLGDSALYLCASSPQGNQPQHFGDGTRLSIL.

V usage is TRBV15 and J usage is TRBJ2-3; no reliable D call. CDR1 and CDR2 (germline): LNHNV, YYDKDF (reference sequence). Trimming removed 1 base at V and 0 bases at J, with 8 bases between. The CDR3 sequence is 15 residues long. DNA for the CDR3: TGTGCCACCAGCAGAGCTGGAGACAGCACAGATACGCAGTATTTT. It translates to CATSRAGDSTDTQYF.

J is TRBJ2-2 and V is TRBV4-2, with D possibly TRBD1 on 5 matching bases. The germline V gene has CDR1 LGHNA and CDR2 YNFKEQ. V lost 0 bases, J lost 13 bases, and 12 bases lay in between. The CDR3 spans 13 residues. Here the CDR3 DNA reads TGTGCCAGCAGCCAAGATAACTACCAGGGGCTGTTTTTT. Protein product: CASSQDNYQGLFF.

The chain carries TRBV30 and TRBJ2-7; 8 nucleotides match TRBD2. The CDR3 is 19 amino acids. The trim removed 5 bases at V and 3 bases at J, leaving 24 bases unmatched. Germline V gene lookup returns CDR1 GTSNPN and CDR2 SVGIG (reference sequence). The CDR3 is CAWEKRGLKTSGANYEQYF. The CDR3 DNA reads TGTGCCTGGGAGAAAAGGGGTCTCAAAACTAGCGGAGCCAACTACGAGCAGTACTTC.

This sequence joins TRBV7-2 and TRBJ2-1; no firm D call. CDR3 length: 13 amino acids. CDR1 and CDR2 from the germline V gene are SGHTA and FQGNSA. V was shortened by 2 bases and J by 6 bases, with 8 bases between the two germline ends. CDR3 in amino acids: CASSLNLVNEQFF. The CDR3 DNA follows: TGTGCCAGCAGCTTAAATTTAGTCAATGAGCAGTTCTTC.

This rearrangement joins TRBV15 to TRBJ1-2; D ambiguous. Trimming pared 1 base from V and 5 bases from J, leaving 5 bases between. This CDR3 is 12 amino acids long. The germline V gene encodes CDR1 LNHNV and CDR2 YYDKDF (reference sequence). The CDR3 region is CATSRGIYGYTF. In DNA, the CDR3 is TGTGCCACCAGCAGAGGCATTTATGGCTACACCTTC.

A word on this clone: At the DNA level, this CDR3 is encoded by other sequences in the same sample as well. The V gene is TRBV18, the J gene TRBJ1-5, with 7 positions matching TRBD1. V trimming: 2 bases; J trimming: 2 bases; junction bases outside the gene matches: 3. CDR3 size: 15 residues. Germline CDR1 and CDR2: KGHSH and LQKENI. CDR3 residues: CASSPSTGGNQPQHF. CDR3 coding DNA: TGTGCCAGCTCACCATCCACAGGGGGCAATCAGCCCCAGCATTTT.

This clone has just one count. The rearrangement uses TRBV29-1 and TRBJ2-1, with D unresolved. The CDR3 spans 13 residues. Germline V gene sequence: CDR1 SQVTM, CDR2 ANQGSEA. The ends were cut back, 4 bases at V and 0 bases at J, with 7 bases in the middle. The CDR3 reads CSVVVSSYNEQFF. CDR3 bases: TGCAGCGTTGTAGTGAGCTCCTACAATGAGCAGTTCTTC.

The rearrangement uses TRBV7-3 and TRBJ2-1; no definite D call. V was pared by 2 bases and J by 6 bases, with 14 bases between. Germline V gene lookup returns CDR1 SGHTA and CDR2 FQGTGA. This CDR3 region has 15 residues. CDR3 DNA: TGTGCCAGCAGCTTATTAGGCCCCCCCGTCAATGAGCAGTTCTTC. Protein sequence: CASSLLGPPVNEQFF.

The chain recombines TRBV27 with TRBJ2-7; possible D gene TRBD2, 5 bases. The CDR3 totals 16 residues. The germline V gene encodes CDR1 MNHEY and CDR2 SMNVEV (reference sequence). V dropped 3 bases and J dropped 3 bases, with 18 bases sitting between them. The CDR3: CASSFRASPSLYEQYF. CDR3 coding DNA: TGTGCCAGCAGTTTTCGGGCTAGCCCCTCTCTCTACGAGCAGTACTTC.

The rearrangement joins TRBV5-1 to TRBJ1-1; D call uncertain. Between the trimmed V and J ends, which lost 1 base and 0 bases, there was a span of 16 bases. This CDR3 spans 17 amino acids. Germline CDR1 and CDR2: SGHRS and YFSETQ. The CDR3 DNA is TGCGCCAGCAGCTTGTCATTGGGGAATTCAATGAACACTGAAGCTTTCTTT. It yields the protein CASSLSLGNSMNTEAFF.

The chain links TRBV7-3 to TRBJ2-3; 9 nucleotides align to TRBD2. Germline-derived CDR1 and CDR2 are SGHTA and FQGTGA. The V and J ends lost 5 bases and 2 bases, in that order; junction bases with no gene match: 8. This CDR3 has 16 residues. DNA for the CDR3: TGTGCCAGCAGCCCGCGAGCGGGAGGTAACACAGATACGCAGTATTTT. This codes for CASSPRAGGNTDTQYF. The full variable domain, its missing parts supplied by reference TRBV7-3 and TRBJ2-3, is GAGVSQTPSNKVTEKGKYVELRCDPISGHTALYWYRQSLGQGPEFLIYFQGTGAADDSGLPNDRFFAVRPEGSVSTLKIQRTERGDSAVYLCASSPRAGGNTDTQYFGPGTRLTVL.

This chain connects TRBV6-1 to TRBJ2-1, with 12 positions matching TRBD2. After removal of 9 bases from V and 6 bases from J, the junction contained 3 bases not matched to a gene. The CDR3 is made up of 13 amino acids. Germline V CDR1 and CDR2: MNHNS, SASEGT. DNA for the CDR3: TGTGCCAGAGGACTAGCGGGGACCAATGAGCAGTTCTTC. It specifies CARGLAGTNEQFF.

The count of this clone is one. The chain carries TRBV6-6 and TRBJ1-2; tentative D call: TRBD1 (6 bases). The CDR3 runs 14 residues. Trimming shortened V by 8 bases and J by 5 bases, and 18 bases separated the two germline ends. Germline V lookup: CDR1 MNHNY, CDR2 SVGAGI (reference sequence). The CDR3 loop is CASFLRGGLYGYTF. CDR3 nucleotides: TGTGCCAGCTTCCTGCGGGGGGGGCTTTATGGCTACACCTTC.

The genes are TRBV6-6 and TRBJ1-5; no firm D call. CDR1 MNHNY and CDR2 SVGAGI come from the germline V gene (reference sequence). V was clipped by 7 bases and J by 4 bases, with 11 bases between them. The CDR3 has 13 amino acids. DNA of the CDR3: TGTGCCAGCAACGGACCGGGGAATCAGCCCCAGCATTTT. Protein sequence: CASNGPGNQPQHF.

The chain joins TRBV6-5 to TRBJ2-5; D not certain. The DNA matches TRBJ2-7 better at its end, which makes the J call doubtful. CDR3 length: 15 amino acids. Germline V gene sequence: CDR1 MNHEY, CDR2 SVGAGI. The CDR3, as DNA: TGTGCCAGCAGTTACGGTCACATTTCTACCTACGAGCAGTACTTC. Its translation: CASSYGHISTYEQYF.

The gene calls are TRBV7-3 and TRBJ2-1; the match to TRBD2 covers 7 bases. J gave up 8 bases and V 3 bases, and 7 bases lay outside the gene matches. CDR3 size: 14 residues. Germline V gives CDR1 SGHTA, CDR2 FQGTGA. This CDR3 is CASSFTSVRDEQFF. Written as DNA, the CDR3 is TGTGCCAGCAGCTTCACTAGCGTCAGGGATGAGCAGTTCTTC.

This clone was found once. This sequence joins TRBV2 and TRBJ1-1; D unclear. The CDR3 runs to 15 residues. V was pared by 2 bases and J by 5 bases, with 15 bases between. The germline CDR1 and CDR2 sequences are SNHLY and FYNNEI. CDR3 in amino acids: CASSERTGLRTEAFF. In nucleotides, the CDR3 is TGTGCCAGCAGTGAACGGACGGGTTTGCGGACTGAAGCTTTCTTT.

This clone was recorded only once. The V and J genes are TRBV30 and TRBJ1-4; D uncertain. Germline CDR1 GTSNPN, CDR2 SVGIG (reference sequence). This CDR3 has 12 amino acids. V lost 2 bases to trimming and J lost 10 bases, with 11 bases between them. The CDR3 reads CAWSPNLRKLFF. The CDR3 nucleotides are TGTGCCTGGAGTCCGAACTTGCGAAAACTGTTTTTT.

This chain joins TRBV5-5 and TRBJ2-2; D is perhaps TRBD1 (5 bases). CDR1 and CDR2 (germline): SGHKS, YYEKEE (reference sequence). The V and J ends lost 2 bases and 4 bases respectively, with 9 bases between them. The CDR3 length is 14 residues. CDR3 loop: CASSFQGGTGELFF. The CDR3 DNA follows: TGTGCCAGCAGCTTTCAGGGTGGCACCGGGGAGCTGTTTTTT.

With regard to this clone: At one of its ends the junction is not consistent with the germline gene, which may arise from a read error. The chain joins TRBV20-1 to TRBJ1-2; TRBD1 matches 9 bases. Germline-derived CDR1 and CDR2 are DFQATT and SNEGSKA (reference sequence). This CDR3 region has 11 residues. The CDR3 spells CSANLQGAQRF. The DNA for the CDR3 is TGCAGTGCTAACTTACAGGGGGCCCAGCGCTTC.

The V and J genes are TRBV6-1 and TRBJ1-1; TRBD1 is a possible D gene (5 bases). Germline V gives CDR1 MNHNS, CDR2 SASEGT. Trimming took 7 bases from V and 0 from J, leaving 12 bases between them. This CDR3 contains 14 residues. The CDR3 loop reads CASTRGRVNTEAFF. CDR3 bases: TGTGCCAGCACAAGGGGCAGGGTGAACACTGAAGCTTTCTTT.

The chain carries TRBV29-1 and TRBJ1-2; 7 nucleotides agree with TRBD1. Germline V gene lookup returns CDR1 SQVTM and CDR2 ANQGSEA. The length of the CDR3 is 15 residues. The V and J ends lost 6 bases and 10 bases, in that order; junction bases with no gene match: 20. In DNA, the CDR3 is TGCAGCGTGGAGCTAACGACAGGGAAGGGTTGGAACTACACCTTC. This sequence encodes CSVELTTGKGWNYTF.

The chain employs TRBV11-3 and TRBJ2-1; D unclear. The CDR3 runs 13 residues. Trimming pared 2 bases from V and 7 bases from J, leaving 9 bases between. Per germline, CDR1 SGHNT and CDR2 YENEEA. The CDR3 spells CASSLRVLNEQFF. The CDR3 nucleotides are TGTGCCAGCAGCTTAAGAGTCCTTAATGAGCAGTTCTTC.

The CDR3 loop is CASSSRKPGLAGNTGELFF. The CDR3, as DNA: TGCGCCAGCAGCTCCAGGAAACCGGGACTAGCGGGAAACACCGGGGAGCTGTTTTTT. The J gene is TRBJ2-2, the V gene TRBV5-1; the match to TRBD2 covers 13 bases. The V gene end was trimmed by 3 bases and the J gene end by 2 bases; junction bases not matched to a gene: 10. The V gene's germline CDR1 is SGHRS and CDR2 YFSETQ. This CDR3 is 19 amino acids long.

The rearrangement joins TRBV2 to TRBJ2-3; D possibly corresponds to TRBD1 (5 bases). Per the germline V gene, CDR1 is SNHLY and CDR2 is FYNNEI. V was trimmed by 7 bases and J by 8 bases, leaving 16 bases between them. The length of the CDR3 is 13 residues. CDR3 residues: CASIFGHQATQYF. CDR3 nucleotides: TGTGCCAGCATCTTTGGACACCAGGCTACGCAGTATTTT. Based on the CDR3 plus reference TRBV2 and TRBJ2-3, the full variable domain is EPEVTQTPSHQVTQMGQEVILRCVPISNHLYFYWYRQILGQKVEFLVSFYNNEISEKSEIFDDQFSVERPDGSNFTLKIRSTKLEDSAMYFCASIFGHQATQYFGPGTRLTVL.

J is TRBJ2-7 and V is TRBV11-2, with D perhaps matching TRBD2 (5 bases). Trimming cost V 4 bases and J 0 bases, with 10 bases left between them. Germline V lookup: CDR1 SGHAT, CDR2 FQNNGV. The CDR3 length is 14 residues. The CDR3 spells CASSSRLASYEQYF. The CDR3 DNA follows: TGTGCCAGCAGCTCCAGGCTAGCCTCCTACGAGCAGTACTTC.

The chain uses TRBV10-3 and TRBJ2-7, with 7 bases that match TRBD2. CDR1 is ENHRY, CDR2 SYGVKD, per germline. Trimming took 10 bases from V and 3 from J; bases not matched to a gene: 9. The CDR3 runs to 13 residues. In nucleotides, the CDR3 is TGTGCCACCAGCAGACTAGCTGGCTACGAGCAGTACTTC. Protein: CATSRLAGYEQYF.